Given below is one T cell receptor beta chain in context. Per the authors' pipeline: Researchers report that nucleated cell counts were estimated from reference gene primer amplification. Libraries were prepared by immunoSEQ multiplex PCR; TCRdb keeps only in-frame clonotypes and omits some of them. From that table come the V and J calls and clone size; the DNA was used to work out D and trimming. The table records roughly 50,000 clones, approximately 86% of them present only once. Trimming removed 5 bases at V and 3 bases at J, with 13 bases between. The CDR3 loop spans 14 amino acids. Looked up from germline, CDR1 is SGHTA and CDR2 is FQGNSA. This sample is part of a study of blood T cell repertoires in COVID-19. About the research overall: There were acute and convalescent COVID-19 samples, and they came from the United States, Italy and Spain. From T cells, B-cell-depleted T cells, or PBMCs came the material, which was cDNA or gDNA.

The chain carries TRBV7-2 and TRBJ1-2, with D hard to call. This TCR was sampled from an elderly woman with acute or convalescent COVID-19. Sequenced material: peripheral blood. The CDR3: CASSPGVGYYGYTF. CDR3 coding DNA: TGTGCCAGCAGCCCCGGGGTGGGTTACTATGGCTACACCTTC.